This T cell receptor beta chain was recovered during a study of blood T cell repertoires in COVID-19. Using immunoSEQ multiplex PCR, the repertoire was profiled, and TCRdb retains in-frame clones only, with some absent. The sample holds under 80,000 clones, about 80% seen once. CDR1 and CDR2 (germline): MNHEY, SMNVEV (reference sequence). Between the trimmed V and J ends, which lost 8 bases and 9 bases, there was a span of 20 bases. The CDR3 is 14 residues long. Sequences were obtained from peripheral blood. This chain uses TRBV27 with TRBJ2-1; D perhaps matches TRBD2 (6 bases). This TCR came from a human donor in a cohort sampled during active COVID-19. The CDR3 loop is CASSIRDWGGEQFF. CDR3 sequence (DNA): TGTGCCAGCTCTATCCGGGACTGGGGCGGTGAGCAGTTCTTC.